The 25 T cell receptor beta chains below come from one sample, sequenced in a study of OX40 agonist ivuxolimab in advanced cancers. TCRdb's copy holds only in-frame clones and misses some; the assay was immunoSEQ multiplex PCR. The data contain under 95,000 clones, about 94% of them singletons. This specimen was CD4+ or CD8+ T cells sorted from blood, taken in a trial of the OX40 agonist ivuxolimab. These receptors all stem from an adult with an advanced solid tumor such as melanoma, head and neck, liver or kidney cancer.

The J gene is TRBJ2-7, the V gene TRBV5-1, with 7 positions matching TRBD1. The CDR3 runs 16 residues. The trim removed 0 bases at V and 3 bases at J, leaving 9 bases unmatched. The germline gives CDR1 SGHRS, CDR2 YFSETQ. The CDR3 loop reads CASSLGARQGYYEQYF. CDR3 coding DNA: TGCGCCAGCAGCTTGGGGGCAAGACAGGGATACTACGAGCAGTACTTC.

The rearrangement uses TRBV21-1 and TRBJ2-6; the table's D call of TRBD2 was not tested on the DNA. TRBV21-1 is classified as a pseudogene. This CDR3 is 17 amino acids long. DNA for the CDR3: TGTGCCAGCAAGCGAGTTGGTCCTAAGCCTGGGGCCAACGTCCTGACTTTC. Residues: CASKRVGPKPGANVLTF.

The genes are TRBV11-2 and TRBJ1-1; D gene uncertain. Trimming took 6 bases from V and 3 from J, leaving 14 bases between them. The V gene's germline CDR1 is SGHAT and CDR2 FQNNGV. This CDR3 region has 14 residues. The CDR3 loop is CASRGPGVYTEAFF. For the CDR3, the DNA is TGTGCCAGCAGGGGCCCCGGGGTTTACACTGAAGCTTTCTTT.

This chain connects TRBV6-1 to TRBJ2-3, with D possibly being TRBD1 or TRBD2 (6 bases each). In germline, CDR1 is MNHNS, CDR2 SASEGT. The CDR3 is 11 residues long. The V gene lost 10 bases and the J gene lost 5 bases, with 10 bases spanning the gap. The CDR3: CATEGGDTQYF. The CDR3 nucleotides read TGTGCCACCGAGGGGGGAGATACGCAGTATTTT.

The V and J genes are TRBV4-1 and TRBJ2-3; D is perhaps TRBD1 (5 bases). The CDR3 has 14 amino acids. V was clipped by 5 bases and J by 1 base, with 10 bases between them. Looked up from germline, CDR1 is MGHRA and CDR2 is YSYEKL. CDR3 DNA sequence: TGCGCCAGCAGCAAGGGGTCGGGCACAGATACGCAGTATTTT. Translated, it gives CASSKGSGTDTQYF.

The chain uses TRBV29-1 and TRBJ1-2; 9 positions match TRBD1. Germline values: CDR1 SQVTM, CDR2 ANQGSEA. The CDR3 has 13 residues. After removal of 6 bases from V and 2 bases from J, the junction contained 4 bases not matched to a gene. CDR3 loop: CSVPGTGNYGYTF. The CDR3 nucleotides read TGCAGCGTGCCCGGGACAGGGAACTATGGCTACACCTTC.

This clone was recorded only once. This chain links TRBV4-3 with TRBJ2-7; TRBD1 is a possible D gene (6 bases). The CDR3 length is 15 residues. Germline-derived CDR1 and CDR2 are LGHNA and YSLEER. V shed 4 bases and J shed 2 bases, with 15 bases lying between them. CDR3 sequence reads: CASSLRTDITYEQYF. DNA for the CDR3: TGCGCCAGCAGCCTCCGGACAGATATTACCTACGAGCAGTACTTC.

The chain joins TRBV29-1 to TRBJ2-1, with D possibly being TRBD2 (6 bases). The CDR3 spans 16 residues. Looked up from germline, CDR1 is SQVTM and CDR2 is ANQGSEA. V lost 3 bases, J lost 5 bases, and 20 bases lay in between. CDR3 nucleotides: TGCAGCGTTGAGGGGCTTAGCGGCCGTGTGGACAATGAGCAGTTCTTC. Protein: CSVEGLSGRVDNEQFF.

This clone has only one observation. The rearrangement links TRBV7-2 to TRBJ2-5; 7 bases agree with TRBD2. Losses at the gene ends were 1 base for V and 4 bases for J; bases not matched to a gene: 9. This CDR3 comprises 16 residues. Germline V gene data show CDR1 as SGHTA and CDR2 as FQGNSA. In DNA, the CDR3 is TGTGCCAGCAGCTTAGAGCCGACTAGCTGGGCAGAGACCCAGTACTTC. The encoded protein is CASSLEPTSWAETQYF.

The chain couples TRBV19 to TRBJ1-2; the D is unclear. The germline V gene has CDR1 LNHDA and CDR2 SQIVND (reference sequence). The length of the CDR3 is 11 residues. The V end was cut by 3 bases, the J end by 9 bases, with 8 bases between. CDR3 loop: CASSIGARYTF. The CDR3 nucleotides read TGTGCCAGTAGTATTGGAGCGCGCTACACCTTC.

V and J are TRBV6-1 and TRBJ1-5, with unresolved D. Germline V gives CDR1 MNHNS, CDR2 SASEGT. Trimming took off 6 bases at V and 2 bases at J, with 5 bases between the two ends. CDR3 length: 12 residues. The CDR3 here is CASREGNQPQHF. The CDR3 DNA is TGTGCCAGCAGGGAGGGCAATCAGCCCCAGCATTTT.

The chain is built from TRBV27 and TRBJ2-1; D is ambiguous. Between the trimmed V and J ends, which lost 3 bases and 4 bases, there was a span of 4 bases. The CDR3 sequence is 12 residues long. The V gene's germline CDR1 is MNHEY and CDR2 SMNVEV (reference sequence). In DNA, the CDR3 is TGTGCCAGCAGTTTCGGATACAATGAGCAGTTCTTC. As protein: CASSFGYNEQFF.

CDR3 sequence: CASSYRGSAYEQYF. The CDR3 nucleotides are TGTGCCAGCAGTTACAGGGGGTCCGCCTACGAGCAGTACTTC. This chain connects TRBV6-5 to TRBJ2-5, with D tentatively TRBD1 (6 bases). The tail of the sequence fits TRBJ2-7 better, so the J call may be wrong. This CDR3 spans 14 amino acids. The V gene's germline CDR1 is MNHEY and CDR2 SVGAGI.

The chain combines TRBV12-5 with TRBJ1-1; D is possibly TRBD1 (5 bases). V lost 2 bases to trimming and J lost 6 bases, with 13 bases between them. The CDR3 consists of 14 residues. From germline, CDR1 is LGHNT and CDR2 FRNRAP. CDR3 in amino acids: CASGLRGKAAEAFF. The CDR3 DNA sequence: TGTGCTAGTGGTTTGCGGGGGAAGGCTGCTGAAGCTTTCTTT.

This chain connects TRBV27 to TRBJ2-3; 11 bases agree with TRBD2. Germline V lookup: CDR1 MNHEY, CDR2 SMNVEV (reference sequence). The junction had 9 bases not matched to a gene; V was cut back by 5 bases and J by 2 bases. This CDR3 region has 17 residues. The CDR3: CASSAATGLAVTDTQYF. The CDR3 nucleotides are TGTGCCAGCAGTGCCGCTACGGGACTAGCGGTCACAGATACGCAGTATTTT.

V usage is TRBV7-9 and J usage is TRBJ1-1; D may be TRBD1 (5 bases). Per germline, CDR1 SEHNR and CDR2 FQNEAQ (reference sequence). Deletions cut 5 bases from V and 3 bases from J, with 13 bases between. CDR3 length: 14 residues. The CDR3: CASSPLSRDTEAFF. The CDR3 region has the DNA TGTGCCAGCAGCCCCCTCAGCAGGGACACTGAAGCTTTCTTT.

This chain joins TRBV7-6 and TRBJ2-1, with D possibly TRBD1 on 5 matching bases. Germline CDR1 is SGHVS and CDR2 is FNYEAQ. This CDR3 has 15 residues. V gave up 5 bases and J gave up 0 bases, with 11 bases separating them. This chain's CDR3 is CASSQGESSYNEQFF. CDR3 in DNA: TGTGCCAGCAGCCAGGGTGAAAGCTCCTACAATGAGCAGTTCTTC.

This clone was observed a handful of times. The chain is built from TRBV4-1 and TRBJ1-2, with no clear D. The germline V gene encodes CDR1 MGHRA and CDR2 YSYEKL. The CDR3 is made up of 15 amino acids. With 3 bases removed from V and 4 bases from J, the gap between germline ends came to 15 bases. In nucleotides, the CDR3 is TGCGCCAGCAGCCAGACCCTACAGTTTCCCTATGGCTACACCTTC. It encodes CASSQTLQFPYGYTF.

The gene calls are TRBV5-1 and TRBJ2-7, with D tentatively TRBD2 (7 bases). CDR3 size: 16 residues. Deletions cut 0 bases from V and 5 bases from J, with 18 bases between. Germline CDR1 reads SGHRS; CDR2 reads YFSETQ. The CDR3 DNA reads TGCGCCAGCAGCTTGGAACAGGGAGGGGGAACGGACGAGCAGTACTTC. Residues: CASSLEQGGGTDEQYF. Full variable domain (remainder filled in from reference TRBV5-1 and TRBJ2-7): KAGVTQTPRYLIKTRGQQVTLSCSPISGHRSVSWYQQTPGQGLQFLFEYFSETQRNKGNFPGRFSGRQFSNSRSEMNVSTLELGDSALYLCASSLEQGGGTDEQYFGPGTRLTVT.

The chain couples TRBV10-3 to TRBJ2-7; D gene ambiguous. Germline loops: CDR1 ENHRY, CDR2 SYGVKD. The length of the CDR3 is 13 residues. Trimming left V 4 bases short and J 3 bases short, with 10 bases between. The CDR3 spells CAISVGRNYEQYF. The DNA for the CDR3 is TGTGCCATCAGTGTGGGCAGGAACTACGAGCAGTACTTC.

The table lists this clone with a few counts. The chain uses TRBV7-6 and TRBJ2-7; TRBD1 aligns across 11 bases. The CDR3 has 14 amino acids. Per germline, CDR1 SGHVS and CDR2 FNYEAQ. The trim removed 5 bases at V and 5 bases at J, leaving 5 bases unmatched. CDR3 DNA: TGTGCCAGCAGCCGGACAGGGGGCGACCACGAGCAGTACTTC. It specifies CASSRTGGDHEQYF.

CDR3 loop: CARQASSGRTYNEQFF. In nucleotides, the CDR3 is TGTGCCAGACAAGCATCTAGCGGGAGGACCTACAATGAGCAGTTCTTC. This sequence joins TRBV2 and TRBJ2-1, with 11 bases that match TRBD2. V lost 9 bases and J lost 2; bases outside the gene matches: 9. Germline CDR1 and CDR2: SNHLY and FYNNEI. The CDR3 is 16 residues long.

This CDR3 is CASSSRTSLSAADTQYF. CDR3 nucleotides: TGTGCCAGCAGTTCCAGGACTAGCCTTTCTGCGGCAGATACGCAGTATTTT. The rearrangement joins TRBV27 to TRBJ2-3; 8 nucleotides agree with TRBD2. This CDR3 comprises 17 residues. V dropped 4 bases and J dropped 4; count of bases not matched to a gene: 13. Germline CDR1 and CDR2: MNHEY and SMNVEV (reference sequence).

The V call is TRBV29-1, the J call TRBJ1-1; the D gene is possibly TRBD1 (6 bases). The CDR3 runs 10 residues. Trimming cost V 5 bases and J 11 bases, with 12 bases left between them. In germline, CDR1 is SQVTM, CDR2 ANQGSEA. The DNA of the CDR3 is TGCAGCGTTCCGGGACACAGGGCTTTCTTT. This codes for CSVPGHRAFF.

The genes are TRBV5-1 and TRBJ2-1; the match to TRBD2 covers 8 bases. The CDR3 extends over 14 amino acids. From germline, CDR1 is SGHRS and CDR2 YFSETQ. The ends lost 5 bases at V and 4 bases at J; junction bases unmatched: 5. CDR3 sequence: CASSVPSGYNEQFF. The DNA of the CDR3 is TGCGCCAGCAGTGTTCCTAGCGGGTACAATGAGCAGTTCTTC.